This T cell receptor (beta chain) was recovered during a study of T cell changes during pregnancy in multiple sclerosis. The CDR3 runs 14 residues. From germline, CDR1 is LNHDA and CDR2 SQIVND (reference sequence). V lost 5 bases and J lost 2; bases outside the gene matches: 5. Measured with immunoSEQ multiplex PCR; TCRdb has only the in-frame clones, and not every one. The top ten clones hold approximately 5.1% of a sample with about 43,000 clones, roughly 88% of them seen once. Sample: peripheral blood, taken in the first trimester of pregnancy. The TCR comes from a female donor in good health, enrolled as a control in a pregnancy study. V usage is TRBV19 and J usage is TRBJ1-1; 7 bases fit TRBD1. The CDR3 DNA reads TGTGCCAGTAGTGGCCGGACAGGAAACACTGAAGCTTTCTTT. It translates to CASSGRTGNTEAFF.